The source of this TCR beta chain is a study of T cells in Graves' hyperthyroidism and ophthalmopathy. Notes on the study in general: Most thyroid clonotypes expanded above 0.001 were also detected in blood.

Trimming took 7 bases from V and 5 from J; bases not matched to a gene: 5. The CDR3 consists of 14 residues. CDR1 and CDR2 from the germline V gene are MDHEN and SYDVKM. RNA transcripts were the template for amplifying TCR beta CDR3 regions. First-round RT-PCR of the TCR CDR3 relied on the HTBI primer set. TCRdb fed the multiplex PCR reads into MiXCR, producing one record per CDR3 protein. The sample consists of about 210,000 distinct CDR3 sequences, over 15% of them appearing once. Diagnoses used clinical symptoms, serum thyroxine and TRAb, thyroid ultrasound and orbital computed tomography. This clonotype has at least ten counts. Its specificity is unknown.

The gene calls are TRBV28 and TRBJ2-3, with 11 bases matching TRBD1. Sequenced material: blood. The clonotype originates from a man aged 45-65 years with Graves' hyperthyroidism. Here the CDR3 reads CASNGQGAVDTQYF. CDR3 DNA: TGTGCCAGCAACGGACAGGGGGCAGTAGATACGCAGTATTTT. Filled out from reference TRBV28 and TRBJ2-3, the complete variable domain reads DVKVTQSSRYLVKRTGEKVFLECVQDMDHENMFWYRQDPGLGLRLIYFSYDVKMKEKGDIPEGYSVSREKKERFSLILESASTNQTSMYLCASNGQGAVDTQYFGPGTRLTVL.